Included here is one T cell receptor (beta chain) sequence, with context. The antigen is unknown. Sample treatment: 15 Gy SBRT to primary tumor, nephrectomy 4 weeks later. The tumor was a clear cell renal cell carcinoma. There are 18 residues in the CDR3. This sample is part of a study of radiation and T cells in renal cell carcinoma. Study results and limitations: Compared with controls, irradiated tumors showed greater TCR clonality.

Some clones are missing from TCRdb's copy, which holds only in-frame ones; the method was immunoSEQ multiplex PCR. Among around 13,000 clones listed, roughly a third were seen once. The rearrangement uses TRBV12-2 and TRBJ2-5; TRBD1 reflects the table's D call only, with no check against the DNA. TRBV12-2 is a pseudogene. This TCR derives from a man aged 55 to 70 with renal cell carcinoma. Sample: tumor tissue, taken from a patient whose treatment included radiotherapy and nephrectomy. The CDR3 nucleotides are TGTGCAAGTCGCTTACCTCTCCTAGGGGGCCGGCGGATAGAGACCCAGTACTTC. Its translation: CASRLPLLGGRRIETQYF.